This record concerns one T cell receptor beta chain sequence. The sample comes from a study of shared clonotypes between healthy human individuals. Germline lookup yields CDR1 SGHNT and CDR2 YYREEE (reference sequence). CDR3 size: 13 residues. Between the trimmed V and J ends, which lost 4 bases and 4 bases, there was a span of 11 bases. Profiling relied on immunoSEQ multiplex PCR, and the TCRdb table lists in-frame clones only, not all of them. This table has about 1.1 million clones, about 80% appearing once. The V and J genes are TRBV5-4 and TRBJ2-5; D perhaps matches TRBD1 (5 bases). The TCR was taken from a man between 18 and 29 years old in good health. Some clones in this sample may be carry-over from other donors' samples. The sample comprised memory CD4+ T cells from PBMCs. Sample subset: CD45RA-negative fraction. In nucleotides, the CDR3 is TGTGCCAGCAGCCAGGGCCGGAGAGAGACCCAGTACTTC. Residues: CASSQGRRETQYF. Full variable domain (rest looked up from reference TRBV5-4 and TRBJ2-5): ETGVTQSPTHLIKTRGQQVTLRCSSQSGHNTVSWYQQALGQGPQFIFQYYREEENGRGNFPPRFSGLQFPNYSSELNVNALELDDSALYLCASSQGRRETQYFGPGTRLLVL.